What follows are 11 T cell receptor beta chains derived from one specimen sequenced in a study of monozygotic twins with inflammatory bowel disease. Using the 5' RACE reads, TCRdb records one entry per CDR3 protein without DNA. Its table records under 150,000 distinct CDR3 sequences. The sequencing input was blood. All receptors come from a human donor with ulcerative colitis or Crohn's disease, or a healthy co-twin of an affected twin (not recorded which).

The gene calls are TRBV29-1 and TRBJ1-1; TCRdb names TRBD1, which stays unverified in the absence of DNA. Looked up from germline, CDR1 is SQVTM and CDR2 is ANQGSEA. CDR3 length: 13 residues. The CDR3 loop is CSAREGARTEAFF. Full variable domain (missing parts from reference TRBV29-1 and TRBJ1-1): SAVISQKPSRDICQRGTSLTIQCQVDSQVTMMFWYRQQPGQSLTLIATANQGSEATYESGFVIDKFPISRPNLTFSTLTVSNMSPEDSSIYLCSAREGARTEAFFGQGTRLTVV.

V and J are TRBV6-5 and TRBJ1-4. CDR3 length equals 15 residues. Germline values: CDR1 MNHEY, CDR2 SVGAGI. The CDR3 loop is CASSYRRGGNEKLFF.

CDR3: CASRIPARENYNEQFF. This rearrangement joins TRBV7-9 to TRBJ2-1. Germline assignment: CDR1 SEHNR and CDR2 FQNEAQ (reference sequence). The CDR3 extends over 16 amino acids.

The chain employs TRBV20-1 and TRBJ2-7; the D gene TCRdb calls, TRBD1, cannot be checked with no DNA. CDR3 length: 15 residues. Germline V gene data show CDR1 as DFQATT and CDR2 as SNEGSKA (reference sequence). This CDR3 is CSARDATGTRYEQYF.

The chain links TRBV7-2 to TRBJ1-6; TCRdb reports TRBD1, a call that lacks DNA to check it against. The germline V gene encodes CDR1 SGHTA and CDR2 FQGNSA. There are 15 residues in the CDR3. CDR3 amino acids: CASSYLAPGRSPLHF.

The rearrangement links TRBV6-5 to TRBJ2-7; there is no DNA to check the TCRdb D call of TRBD1. Germline V gives CDR1 MNHEY, CDR2 SVGAGI. The CDR3 runs to 15 residues. CDR3 sequence: CASSYSGADSYEQYF.

The chain carries TRBV6-1 and TRBJ1-1; there is no DNA to check the TCRdb D call of TRBD1. The V gene's germline CDR1 is MNHNS and CDR2 SASEGT. The CDR3 sequence is 13 residues long. This chain's CDR3 is CASTPGGQLQAFF.

Considering frequency, this clonotype is medium-sized. The chain recombines TRBV7-2 with TRBJ2-3; TCRdb's assignment of TRBD1 cannot be checked, as there is no DNA. This CDR3 has 16 residues. Germline loops: CDR1 SGHTA, CDR2 FQGNSA. CDR3 region: CASSLGWGGNTDTQYF.

The chain has TRBV5-1 and TRBJ1-1. CDR1 and CDR2 from the germline V gene are SGHRS and YFSETQ. The CDR3 consists of 16 residues. CDR3 sequence reads: CASSPGRLVMNTEAFF.

V is TRBV6-5 and J is TRBJ2-7; TCRdb selects TRBD1, and the lack of DNA leaves this call unchecked. CDR1 is MNHEY and CDR2 is SVGAGI in the germline V gene. CDR3 length: 15 residues. The CDR3 here is CASSYGRKSRHEQYF.

The chain couples TRBV12-3 or TRBV12-4 to TRBJ2-3; TCRdb selects TRBD2, and the lack of DNA leaves this call unchecked. The CDR3 extends over 13 amino acids. Here the CDR3 reads CASRSGGGDTQYF.